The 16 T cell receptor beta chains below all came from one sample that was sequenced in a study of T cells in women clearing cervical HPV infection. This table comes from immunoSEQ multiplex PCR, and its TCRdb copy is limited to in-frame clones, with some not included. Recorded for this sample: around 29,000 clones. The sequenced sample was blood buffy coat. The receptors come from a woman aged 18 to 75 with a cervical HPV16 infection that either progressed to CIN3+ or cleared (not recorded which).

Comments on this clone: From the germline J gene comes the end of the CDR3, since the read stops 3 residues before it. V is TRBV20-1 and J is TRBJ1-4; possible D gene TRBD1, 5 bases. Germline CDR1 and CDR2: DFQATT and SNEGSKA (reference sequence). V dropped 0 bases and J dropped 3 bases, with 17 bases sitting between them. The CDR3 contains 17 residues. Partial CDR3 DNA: TGCAGTGCTAGAGATCCCGAGGGAGGGGATCCTAATGAAAAA. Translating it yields CSARDPEGGDPNEK. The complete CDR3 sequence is CSARDPEGGDPNEKLFF.

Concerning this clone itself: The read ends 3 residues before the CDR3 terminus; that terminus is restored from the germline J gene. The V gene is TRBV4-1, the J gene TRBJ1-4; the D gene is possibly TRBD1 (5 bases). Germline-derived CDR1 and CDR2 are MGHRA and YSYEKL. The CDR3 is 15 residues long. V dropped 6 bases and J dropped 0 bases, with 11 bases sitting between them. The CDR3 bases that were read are TGCGCCAGCAGTGACAGTCCTGCAACTAATGAAAAA. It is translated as CASSDSPATNEK. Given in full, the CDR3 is CASSDSPATNEKLFF.

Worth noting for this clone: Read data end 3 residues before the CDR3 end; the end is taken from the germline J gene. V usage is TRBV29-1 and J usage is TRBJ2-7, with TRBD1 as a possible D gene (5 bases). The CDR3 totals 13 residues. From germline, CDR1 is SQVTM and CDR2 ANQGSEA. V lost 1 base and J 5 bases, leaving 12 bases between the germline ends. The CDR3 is CSVEGQGGNEQYF. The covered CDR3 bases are TGCAGCGTTGAAGGGCAGGGTGGGAACGAG.

The CDR3 loop is CASSPGQALYGYTF. CDR3 DNA, as far as it was read: TGTGCCAGCAGCCCGGGACAGGCGCTCTATGGC. The chain couples TRBV11-2 to TRBJ1-2; 8 nucleotides align to TRBD1. The CDR3 extends 3 residues past the end of the read, so its final part is completed from the germline J gene. The CDR3 is made up of 14 amino acids. Trimming at V came to 5 bases and at J to 4 bases, leaving 6 bases not matched to a gene. CDR1 SGHAT and CDR2 FQNNGV come from the germline V gene.

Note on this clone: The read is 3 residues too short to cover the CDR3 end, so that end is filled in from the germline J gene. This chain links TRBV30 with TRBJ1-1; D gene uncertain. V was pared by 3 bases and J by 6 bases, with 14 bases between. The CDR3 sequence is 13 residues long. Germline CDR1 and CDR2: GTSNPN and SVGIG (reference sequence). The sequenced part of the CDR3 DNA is TGTGCCTGGAGGGGCGGGTCGCGGGCTGAA. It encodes CAWRGGSRAE. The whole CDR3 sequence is CAWRGGSRAEAFF.

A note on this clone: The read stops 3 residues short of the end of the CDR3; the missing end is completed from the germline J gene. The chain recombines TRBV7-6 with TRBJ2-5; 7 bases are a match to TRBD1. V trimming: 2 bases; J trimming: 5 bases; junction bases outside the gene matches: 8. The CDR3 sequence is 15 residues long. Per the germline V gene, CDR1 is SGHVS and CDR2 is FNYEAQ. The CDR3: CASSLLGQARETQYF. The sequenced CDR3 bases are TGTGCCAGCAGCTTACTAGGACAGGCTCGGGAGACC.

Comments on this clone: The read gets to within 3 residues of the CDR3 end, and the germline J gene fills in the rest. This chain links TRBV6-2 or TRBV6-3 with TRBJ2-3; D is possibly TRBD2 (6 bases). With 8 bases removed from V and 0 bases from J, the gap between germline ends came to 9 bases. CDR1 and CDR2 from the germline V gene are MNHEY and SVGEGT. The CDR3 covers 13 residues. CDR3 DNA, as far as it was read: TGTGCCAGCGGGGGGACTAGCACAGATACG. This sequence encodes CASGGTSTDT. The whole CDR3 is CASGGTSTDTQYF.

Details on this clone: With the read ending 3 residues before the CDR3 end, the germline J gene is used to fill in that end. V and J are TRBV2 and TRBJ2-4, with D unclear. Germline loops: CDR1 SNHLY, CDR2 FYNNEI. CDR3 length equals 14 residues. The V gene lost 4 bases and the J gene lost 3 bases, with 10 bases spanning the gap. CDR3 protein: CASSAKAVKNIQYF. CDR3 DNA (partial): TGTGCCAGCAGTGCTAAGGCGGTCAAAAACATT. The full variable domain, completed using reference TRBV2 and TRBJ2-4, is EPEVTQTPSHQVTQMGQEVILRCVPISNHLYFYWYRQILGQKVEFLVSFYNNEISEKSEIFDDQFSVERPDGSNFTLKIRSTKLEDSAMYFCASSAKAVKNIQYFGAGTRLSVL.

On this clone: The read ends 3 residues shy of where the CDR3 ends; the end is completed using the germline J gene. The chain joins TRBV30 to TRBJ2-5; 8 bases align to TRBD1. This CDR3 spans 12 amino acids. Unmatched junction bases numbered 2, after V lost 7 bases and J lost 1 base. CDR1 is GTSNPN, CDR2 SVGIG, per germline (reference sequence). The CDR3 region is CALGQGQETQYF. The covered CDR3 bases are TGTGCCTTAGGACAGGGCCAAGAGACC.

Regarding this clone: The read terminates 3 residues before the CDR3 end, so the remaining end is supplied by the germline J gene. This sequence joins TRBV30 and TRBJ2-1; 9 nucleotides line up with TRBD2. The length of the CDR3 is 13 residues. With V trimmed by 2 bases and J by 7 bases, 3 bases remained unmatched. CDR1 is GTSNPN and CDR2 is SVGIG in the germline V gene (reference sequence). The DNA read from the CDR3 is TGTGCCTGGAGTCGTAGCGGGGGAAATGAG. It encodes CAWSRSGGNE. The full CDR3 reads CAWSRSGGNEQFF.

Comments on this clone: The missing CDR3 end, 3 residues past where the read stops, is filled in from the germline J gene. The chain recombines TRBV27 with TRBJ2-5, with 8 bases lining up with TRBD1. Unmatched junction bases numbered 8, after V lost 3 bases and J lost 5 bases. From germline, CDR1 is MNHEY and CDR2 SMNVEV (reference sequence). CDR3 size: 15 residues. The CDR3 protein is CASSFRAGGRETQYF. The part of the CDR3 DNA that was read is TGTGCCAGCAGTTTTCGGGCAGGGGGCCGGGAGACC.

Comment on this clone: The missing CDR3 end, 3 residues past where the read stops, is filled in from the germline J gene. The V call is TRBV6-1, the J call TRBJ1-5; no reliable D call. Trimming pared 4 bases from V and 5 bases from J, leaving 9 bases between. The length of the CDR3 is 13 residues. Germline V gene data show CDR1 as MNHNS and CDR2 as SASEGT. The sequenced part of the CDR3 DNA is TGTGCCAGCAGTGGTACAGTCTATCAGCCC. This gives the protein CASSGTVYQP. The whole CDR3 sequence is CASSGTVYQPQHF.

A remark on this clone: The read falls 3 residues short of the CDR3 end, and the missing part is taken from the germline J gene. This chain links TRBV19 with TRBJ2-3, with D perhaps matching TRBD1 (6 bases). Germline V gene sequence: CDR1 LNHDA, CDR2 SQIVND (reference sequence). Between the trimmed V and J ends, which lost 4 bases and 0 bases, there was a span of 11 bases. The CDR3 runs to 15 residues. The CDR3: CASSKTGTSTDTQYF. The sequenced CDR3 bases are TGTGCCAGTAGTAAGACAGGTACTAGCACAGATACG.

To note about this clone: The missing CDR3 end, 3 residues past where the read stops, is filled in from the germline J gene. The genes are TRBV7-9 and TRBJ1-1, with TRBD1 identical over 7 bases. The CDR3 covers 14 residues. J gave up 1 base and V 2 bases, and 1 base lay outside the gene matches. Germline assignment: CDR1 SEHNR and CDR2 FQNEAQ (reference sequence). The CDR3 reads CASSLRQGNTEAFF. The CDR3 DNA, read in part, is TGTGCCAGCAGCTTAAGACAGGGGAACACTGAA.

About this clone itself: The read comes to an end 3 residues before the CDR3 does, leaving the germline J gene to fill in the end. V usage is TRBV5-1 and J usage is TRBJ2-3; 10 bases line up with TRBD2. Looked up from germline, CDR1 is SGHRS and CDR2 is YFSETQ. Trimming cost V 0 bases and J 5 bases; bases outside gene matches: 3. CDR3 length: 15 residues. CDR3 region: CASSLGASGRDTQYF. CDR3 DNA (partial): TGCGCCAGCAGCTTGGGGGCTAGCGGGAGAGATACG.

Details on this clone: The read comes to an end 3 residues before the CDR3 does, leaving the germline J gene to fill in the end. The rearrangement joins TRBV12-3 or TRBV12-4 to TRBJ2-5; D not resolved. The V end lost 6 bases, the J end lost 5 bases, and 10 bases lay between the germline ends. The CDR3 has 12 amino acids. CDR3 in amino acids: CASSSVRETQYF. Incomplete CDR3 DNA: TGTGCCAGCAGCTCGGTGCGCGAGACC.